The 11 T cell receptor beta chains reported below all come from one sample, sequenced in a study of T cell repertoires in cytomegalovirus infection. No antigen has been assigned to these receptors. TCRdb re-called the reads through MiXCR, storing one row per CDR3 protein. The sample holds about 51,000 distinct CDR3 sequences, roughly 20% seen once. The sample in question was CD8+ T cells from cultured PBMCs, obtained from culture after CMV antigen stimulation. The receptors derive from a human donor in good health (CMV status not recorded). Some clones in this sample may be carry-over from other donors' samples.

The table lists this clonotype with a few counts. The rearrangement uses TRBV7-9 and TRBJ2-7; possibly TRBD1 or TRBD2 for D (5 bases each). Germline V gene sequence: CDR1 SEHNR, CDR2 FQNEAQ (reference sequence). This CDR3 spans 14 amino acids. V was shortened by 1 base and J by 2 bases, with 9 bases between the two germline ends. In DNA, the CDR3 is TGTGCCAGCAGCTTAGGGGGGAAGCCCTACGAGCAGTACTTC. This translates into CASSLGGKPYEQYF.

This sequence joins TRBV7-9 and TRBJ1-4; the D is unclear. This CDR3 spans 17 amino acids. Germline V gives CDR1 SEHNR, CDR2 FQNEAQ (reference sequence). Trimming left V 5 bases short and J 7 bases short, with 23 bases between. DNA for the CDR3: TGTGCCAGCAGCCTTCCACCCCGTCCCGTCTATGGTGAAAAACTGTTTTTT. It codes for CASSLPPRPVYGEKLFF. Variable domain in full (rest from reference TRBV7-9 and TRBJ1-4): DTGVSQNPRHKITKRGQNVTFRCDPISEHNRLYWYRQTLGQGPEFLTYFQNEAQLEKSRLLSDRFSAERPKGSFSTLEIQRTEQGDSAMYLCASSLPPRPVYGEKLFFGSGTQLSVL.

This clonotype was detected only a few times. CDR3 nucleotides: TGTGCCAGCAAATTTGGTGTTGTGGACATTCAGTACTTC. Translating gives CASKFGVVDIQYF. The V and J genes are TRBV6-2 or TRBV6-3 and TRBJ2-4, with D unclear. V shed 7 bases and J shed 8 bases, with 15 bases lying between them. This CDR3 has 13 residues. Germline V gene sequence: CDR1 MNHEY, CDR2 SVGEGT.

The J gene is TRBJ1-2, the V gene TRBV29-1; the D is unclear. CDR1 and CDR2 from the germline V gene are SQVTM and ANQGSEA. This CDR3 is built from 9 residues. Trimming pared 1 base from V and 8 bases from J, leaving 2 bases between. The DNA for the CDR3 is TGCAGCGTTGAAGGGGGCTACACCTTC. It encodes CSVEGGYTF.

This clonotype was detected only a few times. The chain has TRBV27 and TRBJ1-2, with D possibly being TRBD1 (5 bases). The ends were cut back, 6 bases at V and 8 bases at J, with 19 bases in the middle. CDR1 MNHEY and CDR2 SMNVEV come from the germline V gene (reference sequence). The CDR3 loop spans 14 amino acids. Here the CDR3 reads CASSLGVGVGGYTF. Written as DNA, the CDR3 is TGTGCCAGCAGCCTTGGGGTGGGGGTTGGGGGCTACACCTTC.

This clonotype was recorded a few times. This chain links TRBV7-3 with TRBJ2-5; D gene unclear. V dropped 3 bases and J dropped 5 bases, with 10 bases sitting between them. The CDR3 spans 13 residues. CDR1 is SGHTA and CDR2 is FQGTGA in the germline V gene. The CDR3 DNA follows: TGTGCCAGCAGCTTTAGGCGAATGGAGACCCAGTACTTC. Translated, it gives CASSFRRMETQYF. Using reference TRBV7-3 and TRBJ2-5 for the parts outside the CDR3, the full variable domain is GAGVSQTPSNKVTEKGKYVELRCDPISGHTALYWYRQSLGQGPEFLIYFQGTGAADDSGLPNDRFFAVRPEGSVSTLKIQRTERGDSAVYLCASSFRRMETQYFGPGTRLLVL.

CDR3 region: CASSASGSTMRQFF. CDR3 DNA sequence: TGTGCCAGCAGCGCCTCCGGGAGTACAATGAGGCAGTTCTTC. V gene TRBV9 combines with J gene TRBJ2-1; TRBD2 might be the D (6 bases). Trimming removed 3 bases from V and 12 bases from J, with 19 bases in between. Germline CDR1 SGDLS, CDR2 YYNGEE. This CDR3 comprises 14 residues.

Ten or more counts support this clonotype. The chain carries TRBV20-1 and TRBJ1-5; 7 bases map to TRBD1. The length of the CDR3 is 14 residues. Losses at the gene ends were 6 bases for V and 6 bases for J; bases not matched to a gene: 11. Germline V gene data show CDR1 as DFQATT and CDR2 as SNEGSKA (reference sequence). The CDR3 DNA follows: TGCAGTGCGCCTGGACAGGCCGAGAGTCAGCCCCAGCATTTT. Translation: CSAPGQAESQPQHF.

In its sample, this clonotype was seen a few times. The genes are TRBV6-1 and TRBJ1-4; TRBD1 matches 7 bases. V dropped 1 base and J dropped 3; count of bases not matched to a gene: 2. In germline, CDR1 is MNHNS, CDR2 SASEGT. The CDR3 covers 15 residues. CDR3 DNA: TGTGCCAGCAGTGAAGACAGGGGTCCTAATGAAAAACTGTTTTTT. Protein sequence: CASSEDRGPNEKLFF.

The chain uses TRBV7-8 and TRBJ2-5; 8 nucleotides match TRBD2. The germline V gene encodes CDR1 SGHVS and CDR2 FQNEAQ. CDR3 size: 15 residues. After removal of 7 bases from V and 1 base from J, the junction contained 8 bases not matched to a gene. DNA for the CDR3: TGTGCCAGCACCCTAAGCGGGGGAGGCCAAGAGACCCAGTACTTC. It translates to CASTLSGGGQETQYF.

CDR3 coding DNA: TGTGCCAGTAGTATAAGGACAATCGGATACGAGCAGTACTTC. Protein product: CASSIRTIGYEQYF. The chain uses TRBV19 and TRBJ2-7; D possibly corresponds to TRBD1 (5 bases). The CDR3 has 14 residues. Looked up from germline, CDR1 is LNHDA and CDR2 is SQIVND (reference sequence). The ends were cut back, 2 bases at V and 4 bases at J, with 12 bases in the middle. The full variable domain, its missing parts supplied by reference TRBV19 and TRBJ2-7, is DGGITQSPKYLFRKEGQNVTLSCEQNLNHDAMYWYRQDPGQGLRLIYYSQIVNDFQKGDIAEGYSVSREKKESFPLTVTSAQKNPTAFYLCASSIRTIGYEQYFGPGTRLTVT.